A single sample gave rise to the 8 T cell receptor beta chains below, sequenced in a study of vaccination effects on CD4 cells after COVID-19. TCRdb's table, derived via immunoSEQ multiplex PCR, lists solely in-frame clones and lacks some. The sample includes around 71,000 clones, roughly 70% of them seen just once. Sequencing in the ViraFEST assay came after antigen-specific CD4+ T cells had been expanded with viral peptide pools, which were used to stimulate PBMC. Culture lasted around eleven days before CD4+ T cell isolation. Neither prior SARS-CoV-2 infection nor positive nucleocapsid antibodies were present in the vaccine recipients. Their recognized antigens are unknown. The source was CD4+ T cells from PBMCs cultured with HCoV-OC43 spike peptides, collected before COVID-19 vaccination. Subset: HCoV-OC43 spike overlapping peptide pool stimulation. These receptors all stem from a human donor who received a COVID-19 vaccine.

In DNA, the CDR3 is TGTGCCAGCAGCATAAGCGGGGAGACCCAGTACTTC. It specifies CASSISGETQYF. This chain connects TRBV7-9 to TRBJ2-5; D is possibly TRBD2 (6 bases). Looked up from germline, CDR1 is SEHNR and CDR2 is FQNEAQ (reference sequence). Between the trimmed V and J ends, which lost 5 bases and 5 bases, there was a span of 9 bases. CDR3 length: 12 amino acids.

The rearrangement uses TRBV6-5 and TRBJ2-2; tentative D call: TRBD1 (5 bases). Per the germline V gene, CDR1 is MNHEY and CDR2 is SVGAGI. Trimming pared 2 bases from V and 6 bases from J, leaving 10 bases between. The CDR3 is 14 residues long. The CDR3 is CASSYRQWAGELFF. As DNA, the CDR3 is TGTGCCAGCAGTTACAGACAGTGGGCCGGGGAGCTGTTTTTT.

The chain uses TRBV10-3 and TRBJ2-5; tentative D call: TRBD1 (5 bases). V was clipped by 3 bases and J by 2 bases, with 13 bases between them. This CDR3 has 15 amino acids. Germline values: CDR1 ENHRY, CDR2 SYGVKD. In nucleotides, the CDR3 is TGTGCCATCAGTGATGGGGCCTCCCCTCAAGAGACCCAGTACTTC. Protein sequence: CAISDGASPQETQYF.

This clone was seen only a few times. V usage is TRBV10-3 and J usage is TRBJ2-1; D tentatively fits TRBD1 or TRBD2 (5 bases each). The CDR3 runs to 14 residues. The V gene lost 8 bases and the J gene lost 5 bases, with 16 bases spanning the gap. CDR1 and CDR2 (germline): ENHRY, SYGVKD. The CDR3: CAISGGTANNEQFF. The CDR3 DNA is TGTGCCATCTCTGGTGGGACCGCCAACAATGAGCAGTTCTTC.

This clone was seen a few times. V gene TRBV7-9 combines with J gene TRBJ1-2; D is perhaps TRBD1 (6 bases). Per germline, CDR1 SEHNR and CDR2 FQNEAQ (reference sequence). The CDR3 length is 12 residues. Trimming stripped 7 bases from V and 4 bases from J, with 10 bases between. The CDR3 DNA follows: TGTGCCAGCAACAGGGAAGGCTATGGCTACACCTTC. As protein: CASNREGYGYTF.

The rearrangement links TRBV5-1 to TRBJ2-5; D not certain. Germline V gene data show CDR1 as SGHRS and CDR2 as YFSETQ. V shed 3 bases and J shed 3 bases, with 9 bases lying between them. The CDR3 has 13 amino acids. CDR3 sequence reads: CASSSSIEETQYF. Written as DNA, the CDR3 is TGCGCCAGCAGCTCTTCGATCGAAGAGACCCAGTACTTC.

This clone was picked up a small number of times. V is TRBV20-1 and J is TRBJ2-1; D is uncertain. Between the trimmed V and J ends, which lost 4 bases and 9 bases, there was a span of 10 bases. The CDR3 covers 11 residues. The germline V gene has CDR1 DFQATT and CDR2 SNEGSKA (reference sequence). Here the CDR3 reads CSATIGSEQFF. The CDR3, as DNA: TGCAGTGCTACGATCGGGTCTGAGCAGTTCTTC.

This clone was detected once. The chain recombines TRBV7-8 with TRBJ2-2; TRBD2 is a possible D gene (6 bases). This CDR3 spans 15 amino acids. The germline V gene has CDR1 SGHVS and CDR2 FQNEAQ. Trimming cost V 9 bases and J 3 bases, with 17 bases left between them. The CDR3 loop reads CASPGGEGYTGELFF. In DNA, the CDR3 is TGTGCCAGTCCGGGCGGGGAAGGATACACCGGGGAGCTGTTTTTT.